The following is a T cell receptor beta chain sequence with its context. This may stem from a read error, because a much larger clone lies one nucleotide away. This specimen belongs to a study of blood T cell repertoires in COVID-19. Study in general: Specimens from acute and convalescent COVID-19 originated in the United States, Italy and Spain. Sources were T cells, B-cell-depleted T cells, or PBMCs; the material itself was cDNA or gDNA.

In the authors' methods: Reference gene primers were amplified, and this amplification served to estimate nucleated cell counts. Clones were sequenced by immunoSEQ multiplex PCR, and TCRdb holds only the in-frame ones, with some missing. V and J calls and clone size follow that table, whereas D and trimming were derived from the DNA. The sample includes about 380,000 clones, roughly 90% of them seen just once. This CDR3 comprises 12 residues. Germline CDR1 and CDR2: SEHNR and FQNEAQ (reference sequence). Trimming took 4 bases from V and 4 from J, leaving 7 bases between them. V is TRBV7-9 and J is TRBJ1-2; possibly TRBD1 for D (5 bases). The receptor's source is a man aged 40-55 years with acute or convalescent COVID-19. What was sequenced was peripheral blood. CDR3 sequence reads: CASSSQGYGYTF. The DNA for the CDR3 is TGTGCCAGCAGCTCCCAGGGCTATGGCTACACCTTC.